The sequence of this T cell receptor beta chain was determined in a study of blood T cell repertoires in COVID-19 (TCRdb year 2020). Some background on the complete study: Samples covering the acute and convalescent phases of COVID-19 were provided by collaborators in the United States, Italy and Spain. The dataset comprised deeply sampled blood TCRbeta repertoires from subjects exposed to, actively infected with, or recovered from COVID-19. The material from the prospective study consisted of cDNA or gDNA derived from T cells, B-cell-depleted T cells, or PBMCs. Where HLA class I and class II types were available, the types were taken from metadata supplied by the sample provider, not from assay-based typing. Samples came from the ongoing ImmuneRACE study (first 160 participants) plus 1,254 subjects from 6 global collaborators. A de-identified subject ID, COVID-19 status, age in years and sex were almost always included in the sample metadata. The repertoires were released in a freely available public database meant as a resource for research on the immune response to SARS-CoV-2. The paper as a whole reports these results and caveats: How much clinical and demographic metadata was included differed by source and by participant, and the metadata was provided uncurated.

TCRbeta CDR3 regions were amplified from genomic DNA by means of the immunoSEQ Assay, a bias-controlled multiplex PCR. Per the source publication's procedure: The number of nucleated cells in each sample was estimated from the amplification of reference gene primers within the assay. Sequence reads were collapsed and filtered to measure the absolute abundance of every unique TCRbeta CDR3 rearrangement. For each sample, productive Simpson clonality was calculated by taking the square root of Simpson's diversity index across productive rearrangements. Sourced from immuneACCESS, this table was stored by TCRdb with only in-frame sequences that have V and J called. A share of the clones is absent; for the studies checked, an unresolved V gene accounts for under half, and the remainder has no known explanation. V and J calls plus clone size are reproduced from that table; the DNA served to infer D and trimming. The sample table holds more than 200,000 clones, of which nearly 90% were seen once. Together, the top ten hold 2% to 2.5% of the sample.

A second Seattle source provided samples from volunteer blood donors who had recovered from COVID-19. Each collaborating institution followed its own protocols to collect whole blood in K2EDTA tubes. For TCRbeta analysis, collaborator samples were shipped as frozen whole blood, as isolated PBMCs, or as DNA extracted from either sample type. Remarks on this clone: Its antigen is currently not known. It has no much larger one-base neighbor in the sample; base qualities were not kept.

The germline V gene yields SGHVS for CDR1 and FNYEAQ for CDR2. From the cysteine through the phenylalanine, the CDR3 covers 20 amino acids. The retained sequence is limited to the CDR3, 60 bases, with the frame set at the first base. Germline trimming amounts to 3 bases on V and 4 bases on J, with 15 as the count of junction bases outside the gene matches. The chain is encoded by TRBV7-6 joined to TRBJ2-6, with 10 bases matching TRBD1. Sample: peripheral blood. The TCR originated in a woman aged 40 to 50 who had recovered from COVID-19. The DNA reads TGTGCCAGCAGCTTCTCGGGACAGGGGATGGCCAACTCCGGGGCCAACGTCCTGACTTTC. Its product reads: CASSFSGQGMANSGANVLTF. This CDR3, with the reference TRBV7-6 and TRBJ2-6 proteins standing in past its ends, gives the full variable domain GAGVSQSPRYKVTKRGQDVALRCDPISGHVSLYWYRQALGQGPEFLTYFNYEAQQDKSGLPNDRFSAERPEGSISTLTIQRTEQRDSAMYRCASSFSGQGMANSGANVLTFGAGSRLTVL.